The subject of this entry is one T cell receptor beta chain. The data belong to a study of blood T cell repertoires in COVID-19. Authors' processing steps: Using reference gene primer amplification, nucleated cell counts were estimated. Profiled with immunoSEQ multiplex PCR; TCRdb holds only in-frame clones, not every one. That table supplies the V and J calls and clone size; D and trimming were determined from the DNA. The sample has 400,000 or so clones, roughly 87% seen once. The germline gives CDR1 SGHRS, CDR2 YFSETQ. V was cut by 0 bases and J by 6 bases, with 9 bases left in between. The CDR3 is made up of 13 amino acids.

The chain recombines TRBV5-1 with TRBJ1-2; D perhaps matches TRBD1 (6 bases). The source of this sequence is a young man who had recovered from COVID-19. The material sequenced was PBMCs or T cells enriched from blood (not recorded which). The CDR3: CASSLAGEHGYTF. DNA for the CDR3: TGCGCCAGCAGCTTGGCAGGGGAACATGGCTACACCTTC.